These 17 T cell receptor beta chains were all obtained from the same sample, sequenced in a study of CD8 T cells in Susac syndrome. Random hexamers were used to reverse transcribe 0.5 to 1 ug of RNA. TCRdb analysed the immunoSEQ multiplex PCR reads with MiXCR anew, one entry per CDR3 protein. This table holds 150,000 to 200,000 distinct CDR3 sequences, approximately 95% found once. Sequencing was carried out using CD4+ T cells from PBMCs. The receptor source for this set is a human donor in good health.

Only one count was recorded for this clonotype. The J gene is TRBJ2-7, the V gene TRBV5-4; TRBD2 matches at 10 bases. Unmatched junction bases numbered 8, after V lost 0 bases and J lost 5 bases. The length of the CDR3 is 16 residues. CDR1 is SGHNT, CDR2 YYREEE, per germline (reference sequence). The CDR3 protein is CASSLDPSGRRNEQYF. The CDR3 DNA reads as TGTGCCAGCAGCTTGGACCCTAGCGGGAGAAGGAACGAGCAGTACTTC.

The rearrangement links TRBV20-1 to TRBJ2-5, with D perhaps assigned TRBD1 or TRBD2 (5 bases each). The CDR3 contains 13 residues. The germline gives CDR1 DFQATT, CDR2 SNEGSKA (reference sequence). V was cut by 3 bases and J by 4 bases, with 12 bases left in between. This CDR3 reads CSASAEGTETQYF. CDR3 DNA: TGCAGTGCTAGTGCCGAAGGGACAGAGACCCAGTACTTC.

This rearrangement joins TRBV20-1 to TRBJ2-1; 11 positions match TRBD2. Germline V CDR1 and CDR2: DFQATT, SNEGSKA (reference sequence). CDR3 length equals 17 residues. Trimming removed 4 bases from V and 2 bases from J; junction bases left unmatched: 10. The CDR3 region is CSANSGRVQVTYNEQFF. For the CDR3, the DNA is TGCAGTGCTAATAGCGGGAGGGTGCAAGTGACCTACAATGAGCAGTTCTTC.

The rearrangement links TRBV4-2 to TRBJ2-7; D unresolved. There are 15 residues in the CDR3. Germline V gives CDR1 LGHNA, CDR2 YNFKEQ. Trimming left V 1 base short and J 0 bases short, with 10 bases between. CDR3 nucleotides: TGTGCCAGCAGCCAAGTCCTTTTGGACTCCTACGAGCAGTACTTC. It specifies CASSQVLLDSYEQYF.

The chain is built from TRBV30 and TRBJ1-3, with a tentative D call TRBD1 (6 bases). CDR1 and CDR2 (germline): GTSNPN, SVGIG (reference sequence). This CDR3 spans 13 amino acids. V was trimmed by 3 bases and J by 2 bases, leaving 8 bases between them. This CDR3 reads CAWSQGTGNTIYF. CDR3 DNA sequence: TGTGCCTGGAGCCAGGGGACTGGAAACACCATATATTTT.

The count of this clonotype is one. V and J are TRBV3-1 and TRBJ2-1; 7 bases fit TRBD1. The CDR3 extends over 14 amino acids. Looked up from germline, CDR1 is LGHDT and CDR2 is YNNKEL (reference sequence). With V trimmed by 3 bases and J by 4 bases, 3 bases remained unmatched. The CDR3 protein is CASSHRTGYNEQFF. The DNA for the CDR3 is TGTGCCAGCAGCCACCGGACAGGATACAATGAGCAGTTCTTC.

The chain employs TRBV6-6 and TRBJ2-3; D gene ambiguous. V was pared by 6 bases and J by 2 bases, with 6 bases between. The CDR3 runs 12 residues. The germline V gene encodes CDR1 MNHNY and CDR2 SVGAGI (reference sequence). CDR3: CASRRFTDTQYF. CDR3 nucleotides: TGTGCCAGCAGACGATTCACAGATACGCAGTATTTT.

The V call is TRBV20-1, the J call TRBJ1-2, with TRBD1 identical over 10 bases. J was trimmed by 7 bases and V by 6 bases; bases with no gene match: 8. The CDR3 extends over 13 amino acids. The germline V gene encodes CDR1 DFQATT and CDR2 SNEGSKA (reference sequence). CDR3 sequence (DNA): TGCAGTGCCGTCGGGACAGGGGTTGGTGGCTACACCTTC. As protein: CSAVGTGVGGYTF.

The CDR3 sequence: CASSAGTTTLGTQYF. CDR3 DNA sequence: TGCGCCAGCAGCGCGGGGACTACCACGCTCGGTACGCAGTATTTT. This sequence joins TRBV5-1 and TRBJ2-3, with 7 bases identical to TRBD2. Germline V gives CDR1 SGHRS, CDR2 YFSETQ. V shed 4 bases and J 8 bases; nucleotides not matched to a gene: 13. The CDR3 consists of 15 residues.

The chain recombines TRBV6-2 or TRBV6-3 with TRBJ2-2, with no clear D. The V gene's germline CDR1 is MNHEY and CDR2 SVGEGT. This CDR3 spans 14 amino acids. V was pared by 6 bases and J by 0 bases, with 8 bases between. CDR3 DNA: TGTGCCAGCAGACTTACTCCGAACACCGGGGAGCTGTTTTTT. Amino acids: CASRLTPNTGELFF.

The rearrangement links TRBV7-9 to TRBJ2-6, with a weak D call TRBD2 (5 bases). The germline CDR1 and CDR2 sequences are SEHNR and FQNEAQ (reference sequence). The CDR3 covers 16 residues. The V gene lost 1 base and the J gene lost 0 bases, with 7 bases spanning the gap. The CDR3 DNA follows: TGTGCCAGCAGCTTAGGAGGGAGCTCTGGGGCCAACGTCCTGACTTTC. It is translated as CASSLGGSSGANVLTF.

CDR3 residues: CAWSTETGAKLFF. The CDR3 bases are TGTGCCTGGAGTACCGAGACAGGGGCAAAACTGTTTTTT. The chain links TRBV30 to TRBJ1-4; 8 bases match TRBD1. With V trimmed by 2 bases and J by 10 bases, 6 bases remained unmatched. CDR3 length: 13 amino acids. Germline V CDR1 and CDR2: GTSNPN, SVGIG (reference sequence).

This clonotype has a handful of counts. The J gene is TRBJ2-7, the V gene TRBV29-1; TRBD2 agrees at 12 bases. The CDR3 is made up of 15 amino acids. V lost 4 bases, J lost 3 bases, and 7 bases stayed unmatched. Per germline, CDR1 SQVTM and CDR2 ANQGSEA. CDR3 bases: TGCAGCGTTGCGGGACTAGCGGGCCCCGACTACGAGCAGTACTTC. Its protein is CSVAGLAGPDYEQYF.

V gene TRBV28 combines with J gene TRBJ2-1, with 7 bases lining up with TRBD1. V was clipped by 4 bases and J by 0 bases; unmatched bases: 6. The CDR3 consists of 16 residues. Germline V gives CDR1 MDHEN, CDR2 SYDVKM. The CDR3 nucleotides are TGTGCCAGCAGTTCCGGGACAGCGAGCTCCTACAATGAGCAGTTCTTC. Translation: CASSSGTASSYNEQFF.

The chain has TRBV27 and TRBJ1-1, with D possibly being TRBD1 (6 bases). The CDR3 consists of 13 residues. The V gene lost 3 bases and the J gene lost 7 bases, with 12 bases spanning the gap. Germline V gene data show CDR1 as MNHEY and CDR2 as SMNVEV (reference sequence). The CDR3: CASSFGKGGEAFF. The CDR3 bases are TGTGCCAGCAGTTTTGGTAAGGGGGGTGAAGCTTTCTTT.

This chain connects TRBV30 to TRBJ2-7; 7 bases line up with TRBD2. Losses at the gene ends were 0 bases for V and 3 bases for J; bases not matched to a gene: 8. This CDR3 has 15 amino acids. Germline CDR1 reads GTSNPN; CDR2 reads SVGIG (reference sequence). CDR3 protein: CAWSVMAGAIYEQYF. In DNA form, the CDR3 reads TGTGCCTGGAGTGTAATGGCGGGAGCTATCTACGAGCAGTACTTC.

The chain links TRBV9 to TRBJ2-5; weak D call: TRBD1 (6 bases). Germline V gene lookup returns CDR1 SGDLS and CDR2 YYNGEE. The CDR3 extends over 12 amino acids. V dropped 7 bases and J dropped 5 bases, with 12 bases sitting between them. The CDR3 protein is CASGTGTETQYF. The CDR3 DNA reads TGTGCCAGCGGAACAGGGACGGAGACCCAGTACTTC. Complete variable domain (other parts from reference TRBV9 and TRBJ2-5): DSGVTQTPKHLITATGQRVTLRCSPRSGDLSVYWYQQSLDQGLQFLIQYYNGEERAKGNILERFSAQQFPDLHSELNLSSLELGDSALYFCASGTGTETQYFGPGTRLLVL.